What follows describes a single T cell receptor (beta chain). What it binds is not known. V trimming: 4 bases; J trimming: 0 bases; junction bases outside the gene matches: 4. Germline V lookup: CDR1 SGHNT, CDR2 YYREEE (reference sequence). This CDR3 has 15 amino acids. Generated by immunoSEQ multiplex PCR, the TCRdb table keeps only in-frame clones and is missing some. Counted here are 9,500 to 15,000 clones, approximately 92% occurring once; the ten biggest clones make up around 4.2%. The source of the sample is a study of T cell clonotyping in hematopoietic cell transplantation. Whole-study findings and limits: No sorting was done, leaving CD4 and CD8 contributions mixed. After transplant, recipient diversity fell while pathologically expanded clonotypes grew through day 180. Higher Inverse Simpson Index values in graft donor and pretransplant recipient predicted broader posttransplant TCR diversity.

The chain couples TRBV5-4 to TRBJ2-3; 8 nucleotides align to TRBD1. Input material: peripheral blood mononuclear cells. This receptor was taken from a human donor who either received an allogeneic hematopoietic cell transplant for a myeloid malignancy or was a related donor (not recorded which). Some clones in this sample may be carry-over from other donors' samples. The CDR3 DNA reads TGTGCCAGCAGCGTCGGACAGGGAAGCACAGATACGCAGTATTTT. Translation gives CASSVGQGSTDTQYF.